This T cell receptor (beta chain) was captured in a study of cytomegalovirus exposure and HLA in healthy donors. Concerning this clone: Its antigen is not identified.

The study, taken as a whole, reports: Later work associated 16,951 TCR beta sequences with HLA alleles at 0.05 false discovery rate.

The PCR made use of 60 Vbeta and 13 Jbeta primers. Generated by immunoSEQ multiplex PCR, the TCRdb table keeps only in-frame clones and is missing some. The sample yields under 110,000 clones, 85% seen once. Germline V gene data show CDR1 as KGHSH and CDR2 as LQKENI. There are 14 residues in the CDR3. J lost 2 bases, V lost 4 bases, and 4 bases had no gene match. J is TRBJ1-2 and V is TRBV18; 7 nucleotides line up with TRBD1. This TCR derives from a man in his thirties or forties in good health and CMV-seronegative. Material for sequencing was PBMCs. DNA for the CDR3: TGTGCCAGCTCACTCGGGACAGCAAACTATGGCTACACCTTC. It encodes CASSLGTANYGYTF. The full variable domain, its missing parts supplied by reference TRBV18 and TRBJ1-2, is NAGVMQNPRHLVRRRGQEARLRCSPMKGHSHVYWYRQLPEEGLKFMVYLQKENIIDESGMPKERFSAEFPKEGPSILRIQQVVRGDSAAYFCASSLGTANYGYTFGSGTRLTVV.